The sequence of this T cell receptor beta chain was determined in a study of early T cells in non-severe SARS-CoV-2 infection. This clonotype has at least ten counts. Its antigen is currently unknown. cDNA molecules, individually, were tagged with unique molecular identifiers. MiXCR, run by TCRdb on the 5' RACE reads, gives a single entry per CDR3 protein. The repertoire holds around 67,000 distinct CDR3 sequences, with 12% as singletons. The CDR3 sequence is 15 residues long. The V gene lost 2 bases and the J gene lost 1 base, with 11 bases spanning the gap. The germline CDR1 and CDR2 sequences are KGHSH and LQKENI. Study-wide points: The VDJdb matching leaned toward anti-spike CD8 responses and overlooked private and CD4 specificities.

The gene calls are TRBV18 and TRBJ1-1, with D maybe TRBD1 (5 bases). The TCR was taken from an adult who was a healthcare worker with PCR-confirmed SARS-CoV-2 infection or an uninfected control (not recorded which). The source material was whole blood. The CDR3 loop reads CASSPIRAENTEAFF. The CDR3 bases are TGTGCCAGCTCACCAATCAGGGCGGAGAACACTGAAGCTTTCTTT.